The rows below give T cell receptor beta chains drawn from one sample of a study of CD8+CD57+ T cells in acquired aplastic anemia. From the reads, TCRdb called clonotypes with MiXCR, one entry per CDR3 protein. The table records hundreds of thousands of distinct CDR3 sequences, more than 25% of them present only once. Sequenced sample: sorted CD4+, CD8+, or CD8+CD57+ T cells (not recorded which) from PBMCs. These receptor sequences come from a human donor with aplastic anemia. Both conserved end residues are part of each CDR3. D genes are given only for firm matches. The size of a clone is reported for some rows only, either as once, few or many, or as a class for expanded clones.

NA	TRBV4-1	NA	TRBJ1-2	TGCGCCAGCAGCCAAGATGGGGGTCAGGCGGTCTATGGCTACACCTTC	CASSQDGGQAVYGYTF
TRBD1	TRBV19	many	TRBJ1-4	TGTGCCAGTAGTATGGGCAGGGGGAAGGAAAAACTGTTTTTT	CASSMGRGKEKLFF
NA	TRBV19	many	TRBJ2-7	TGTGCCAGCCGCGAGGGGTGGAGTGATGACGAGCAGTACTTC	CASREGWSDDEQYF
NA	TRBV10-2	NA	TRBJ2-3	TGTGCCACCAAACTCAACTCCAGGGACACAGATACGCAGTATTTT	CATKLNSRDTDTQYF
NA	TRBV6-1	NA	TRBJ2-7	TGTGCCAGCAGTTCCGCAGGGGGGACCTACGAGCAGTACTTC	CASSSAGGTYEQYF
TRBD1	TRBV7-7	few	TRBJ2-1	TGTGCTAGCAGCTTACGACGGGACAGCCCCTACAATGAGCAGTTCTTC	CASSLRRDSPYNEQFF
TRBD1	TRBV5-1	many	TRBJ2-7	TGCGCCAGCAGAGGGGACAGTTTGGGCGAGCAGTACTTC	CASRGDSLGEQYF
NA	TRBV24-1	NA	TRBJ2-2	TGTGCCACCAGTGATTTAGGAGGGGGAAACACCGGGGAGCTGTTTTTT	CATSDLGGGNTGELFF
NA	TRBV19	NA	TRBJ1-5	TGTGCCAGTAGCTGGAACAATCAGCCCCAGCATTTT	CASSWNNQPQHF
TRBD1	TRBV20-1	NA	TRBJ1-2	TGCAGTGCTAGGATCGGGACAGGGTTCTATGGCTACACCTTC	CSARIGTGFYGYTF
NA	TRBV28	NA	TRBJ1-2	TGTGCCAGCAGTTTGGGACCCTTCGAGGGCTACACCTTC	CASSLGPFEGYTF
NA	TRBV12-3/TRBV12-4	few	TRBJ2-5	TGTGCCAGCAGTTTAAGGGCCAACCAAGAGACCCAGTACTTC	CASSLRANQETQYF
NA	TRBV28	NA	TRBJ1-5	TGTGCCTCAAGAGTGAACTCTGATCAGCCCCAGCATTTT	CASRVNSDQPQHF
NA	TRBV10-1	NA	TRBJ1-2	TGCGCCAGCAGTGAGTCGCGGACAGTAACTAACTATGGCTACACCTTC	CASSESRTVTNYGYTF